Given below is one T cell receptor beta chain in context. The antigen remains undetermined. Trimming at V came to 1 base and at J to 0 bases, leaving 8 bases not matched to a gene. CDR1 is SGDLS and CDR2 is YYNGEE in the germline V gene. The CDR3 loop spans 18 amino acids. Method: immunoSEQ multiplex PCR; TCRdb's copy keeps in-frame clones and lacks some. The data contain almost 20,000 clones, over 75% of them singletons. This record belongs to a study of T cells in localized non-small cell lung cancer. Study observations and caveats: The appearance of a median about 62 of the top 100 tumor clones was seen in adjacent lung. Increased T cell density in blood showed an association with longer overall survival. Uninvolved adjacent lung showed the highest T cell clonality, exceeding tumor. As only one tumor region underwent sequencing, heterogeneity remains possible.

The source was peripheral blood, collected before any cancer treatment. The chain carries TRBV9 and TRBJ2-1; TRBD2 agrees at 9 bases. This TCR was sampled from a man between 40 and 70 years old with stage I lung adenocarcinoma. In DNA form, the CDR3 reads TGTGCCAGCAGCGTACCGAATAGCGGGGGATCCTCCTACAATGAGCAGTTCTTC. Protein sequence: CASSVPNSGGSSYNEQFF.